The clone carrying this T cell receptor (beta chain) was observed at least ten times. Antigen specificity is unknown. TCRdb redid the calling of the 5' RACE reads with MiXCR, one entry per CDR3 protein. The top ten clones hold 2.5% of a sample with roughly 120,000 distinct CDR3 sequences, more than 6% of them seen once. The sample originates from a study of T cells after yellow fever vaccination. Whole-study context: Each low-cell-number fraction was prepared by means of SMART-Seq v4 Ultra Low Input.

The V gene end was trimmed by 11 bases and the J gene end by 6 bases; junction bases not matched to a gene: 16. The CDR3 extends over 16 amino acids. Per the germline V gene, CDR1 is MNHNS and CDR2 is SASEGT. Overall study findings and caveats: Though weaker, the secondary response peaked faster, on day 5 versus 15. Post-booster samples contained most primary-vaccination clones (around 95% CD4, about 90% CD8). FACS-sorted repertoires could harbor abundant contaminating bulk-population clonotypes.

The chain uses TRBV6-1 and TRBJ2-2; TRBD1 matches 9 bases. This specimen was CD4+ T cells sorted from PBMCs, taken 10 days after the first yellow fever vaccination. This receptor was obtained from a man in his late teens or twenties who received the YFV17D yellow fever vaccine. The CDR3 sequence: CAARGDRQGGPGELFF. The CDR3 nucleotides read TGTGCCGCACGGGGTGACAGACAGGGGGGACCCGGGGAGCTGTTTTTT.